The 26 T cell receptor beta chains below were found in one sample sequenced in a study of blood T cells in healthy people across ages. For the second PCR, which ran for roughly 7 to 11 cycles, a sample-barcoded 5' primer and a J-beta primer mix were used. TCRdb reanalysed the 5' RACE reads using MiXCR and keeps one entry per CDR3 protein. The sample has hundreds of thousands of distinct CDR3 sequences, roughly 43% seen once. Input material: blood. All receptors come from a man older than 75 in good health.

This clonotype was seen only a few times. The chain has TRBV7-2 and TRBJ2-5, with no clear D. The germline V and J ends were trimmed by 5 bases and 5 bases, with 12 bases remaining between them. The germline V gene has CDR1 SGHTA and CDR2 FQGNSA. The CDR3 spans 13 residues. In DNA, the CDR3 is TGTGCCAGCAGCCCGTCCGTGGGGGAGACCCAGTACTTC. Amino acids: CASSPSVGETQYF.

The chain's CDR3 is CAWSSAKISTGELFF. The CDR3 DNA reads TGTGCCTGGAGCAGTGCGAAGATTAGCACCGGGGAGCTGTTTTTT. V gene TRBV30 combines with J gene TRBJ2-2; D is ambiguous. Germline CDR1 GTSNPN, CDR2 SVGIG (reference sequence). This CDR3 spans 15 amino acids. V was cut by 3 bases and J by 4 bases, with 15 bases left in between.

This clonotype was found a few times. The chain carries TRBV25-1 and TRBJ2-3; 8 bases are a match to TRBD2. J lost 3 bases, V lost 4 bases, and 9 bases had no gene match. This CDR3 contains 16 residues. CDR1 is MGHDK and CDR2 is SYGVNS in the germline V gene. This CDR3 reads CASSVWAGGVTDTQYF. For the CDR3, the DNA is TGTGCCAGCAGTGTTTGGGCGGGAGGTGTTACAGATACGCAGTATTTT.

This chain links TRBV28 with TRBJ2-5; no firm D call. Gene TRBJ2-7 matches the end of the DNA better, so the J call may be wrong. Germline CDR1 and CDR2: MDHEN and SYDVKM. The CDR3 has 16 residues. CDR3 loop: CASSPLGVSTFYEQYF. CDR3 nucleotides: TGTGCCAGCAGTCCCCTGGGCGTATCGACCTTCTACGAGCAGTACTTC.

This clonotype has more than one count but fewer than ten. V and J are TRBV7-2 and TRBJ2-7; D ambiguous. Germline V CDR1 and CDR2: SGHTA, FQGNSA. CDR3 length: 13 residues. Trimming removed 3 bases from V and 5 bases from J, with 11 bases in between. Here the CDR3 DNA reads TGTGCCAGCAGCTTTCCTCCCGCCGACGAGCAGTACTTC. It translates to CASSFPPADEQYF.

The CDR3: CASSYISNQPQHF. The DNA for the CDR3 is TGTGCCAGCAGTTACATAAGCAATCAGCCCCAGCATTTT. The chain employs TRBV6-2 or TRBV6-3 and TRBJ1-5; no clear D. This CDR3 region has 13 residues. Trimming removed 2 bases from V and 1 base from J, with 3 bases in between. CDR1 is MNHEY, CDR2 SVGEGT, per germline.

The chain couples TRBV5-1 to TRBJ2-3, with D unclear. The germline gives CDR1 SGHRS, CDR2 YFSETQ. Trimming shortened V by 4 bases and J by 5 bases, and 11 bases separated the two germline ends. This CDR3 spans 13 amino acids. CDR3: CASSAGGLDTQYF. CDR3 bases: TGCGCCAGCAGCGCTGGCGGTTTAGATACGCAGTATTTT.

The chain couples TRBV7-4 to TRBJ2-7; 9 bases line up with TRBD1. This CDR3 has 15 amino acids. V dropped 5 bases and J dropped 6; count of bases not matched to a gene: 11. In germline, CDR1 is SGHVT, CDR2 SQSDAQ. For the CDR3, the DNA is TGTGCCAGCAGCCCGCGGGACAGGGCGTCGTCCGAGCAGTACTTC. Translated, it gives CASSPRDRASSEQYF.

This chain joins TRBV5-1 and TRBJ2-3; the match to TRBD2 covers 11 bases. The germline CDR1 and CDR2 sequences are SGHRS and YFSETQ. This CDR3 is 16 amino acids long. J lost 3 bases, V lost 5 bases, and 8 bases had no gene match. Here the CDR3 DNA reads TGCGCCAGCAGGAGTAGCGGGGGGGCTGGTACAGATACGCAGTATTTT. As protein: CASRSSGGAGTDTQYF.

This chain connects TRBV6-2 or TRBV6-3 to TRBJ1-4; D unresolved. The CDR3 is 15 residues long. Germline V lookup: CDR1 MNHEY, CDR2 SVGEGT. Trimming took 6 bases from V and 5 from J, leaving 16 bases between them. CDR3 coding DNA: TGTGCCAGCAGAAAAGACGGTGCGTCGAATGAAAAACTGTTTTTT. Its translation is CASRKDGASNEKLFF.

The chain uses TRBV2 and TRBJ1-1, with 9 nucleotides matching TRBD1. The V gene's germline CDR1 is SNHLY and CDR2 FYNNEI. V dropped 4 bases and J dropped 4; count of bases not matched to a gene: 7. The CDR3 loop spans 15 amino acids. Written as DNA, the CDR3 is TGTGCCAGCAGTGGGTACAGGGGGCCGACCACTGAAGCTTTCTTT. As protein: CASSGYRGPTTEAFF.

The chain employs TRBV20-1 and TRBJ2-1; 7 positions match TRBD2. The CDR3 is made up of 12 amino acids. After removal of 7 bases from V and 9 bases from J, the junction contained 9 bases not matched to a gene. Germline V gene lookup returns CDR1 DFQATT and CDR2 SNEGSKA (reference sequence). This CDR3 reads CSGSAGLGEQFF. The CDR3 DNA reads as TGCAGTGGGTCAGCGGGGTTGGGTGAGCAGTTCTTC.

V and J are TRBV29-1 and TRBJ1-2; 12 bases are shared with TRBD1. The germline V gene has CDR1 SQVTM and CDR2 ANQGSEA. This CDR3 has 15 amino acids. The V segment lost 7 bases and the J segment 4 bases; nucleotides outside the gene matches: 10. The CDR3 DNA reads TGCAGCGCCCGGGACAGGGGGCCCAACCCCTATGGCTACACCTTC. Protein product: CSARDRGPNPYGYTF.

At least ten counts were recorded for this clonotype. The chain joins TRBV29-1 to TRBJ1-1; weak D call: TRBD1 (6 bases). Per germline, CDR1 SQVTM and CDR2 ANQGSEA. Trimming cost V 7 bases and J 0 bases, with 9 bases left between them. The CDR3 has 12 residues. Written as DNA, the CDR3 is TGCAGCGCCGGACAGATGAACACTGAAGCTTTCTTT. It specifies CSAGQMNTEAFF.

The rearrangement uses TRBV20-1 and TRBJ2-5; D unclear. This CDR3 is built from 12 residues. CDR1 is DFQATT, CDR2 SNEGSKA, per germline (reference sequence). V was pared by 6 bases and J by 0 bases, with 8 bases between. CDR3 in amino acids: CSAERYQETQYF. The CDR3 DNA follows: TGCAGTGCGGAACGATACCAAGAGACCCAGTACTTC.

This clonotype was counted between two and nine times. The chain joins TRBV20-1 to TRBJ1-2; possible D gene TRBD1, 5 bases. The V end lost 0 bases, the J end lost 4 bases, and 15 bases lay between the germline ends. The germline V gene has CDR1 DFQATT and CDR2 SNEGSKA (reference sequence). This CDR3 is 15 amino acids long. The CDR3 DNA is TGCAGTGCTAGAGAGGGGGGAACCTCGGTCTATGGCTACACCTTC. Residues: CSAREGGTSVYGYTF.

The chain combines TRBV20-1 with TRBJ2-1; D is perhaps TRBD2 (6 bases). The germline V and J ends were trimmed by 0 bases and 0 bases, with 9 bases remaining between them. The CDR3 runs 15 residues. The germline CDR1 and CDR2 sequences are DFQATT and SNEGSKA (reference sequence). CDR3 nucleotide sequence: TGCAGTGCTAGAGACGCGGGGAGCTCCTACAATGAGCAGTTCTTC. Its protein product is CSARDAGSSYNEQFF.

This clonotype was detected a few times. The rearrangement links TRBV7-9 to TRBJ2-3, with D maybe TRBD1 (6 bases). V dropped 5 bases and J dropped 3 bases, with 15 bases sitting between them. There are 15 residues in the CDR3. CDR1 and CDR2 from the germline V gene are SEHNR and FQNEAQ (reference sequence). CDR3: CASSPPQGMTDTQYF. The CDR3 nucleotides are TGTGCCAGCAGCCCCCCGCAGGGGATGACAGATACGCAGTATTTT.

The CDR3 DNA reads as TGCGCCAGCAGTGAGTCTGGACAGACCTATGGCTACACCTTC. This sequence encodes CASSESGQTYGYTF. V usage is TRBV10-1 and J usage is TRBJ1-2; tentatively, D is TRBD1 (6 bases). Germline V gene sequence: CDR1 WNHNN, CDR2 SYGVQD (reference sequence). This CDR3 contains 14 residues. Trimming took 0 bases from V and 4 from J, leaving 9 bases between them.

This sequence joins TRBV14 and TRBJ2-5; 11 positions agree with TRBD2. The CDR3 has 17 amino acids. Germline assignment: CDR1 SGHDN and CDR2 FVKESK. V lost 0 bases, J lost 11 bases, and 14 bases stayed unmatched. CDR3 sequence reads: CASSQEISGRARGEQYF. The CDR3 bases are TGTGCCAGCAGCCAAGAAATTAGCGGGAGGGCCCGGGGGGAGCAGTACTTC.

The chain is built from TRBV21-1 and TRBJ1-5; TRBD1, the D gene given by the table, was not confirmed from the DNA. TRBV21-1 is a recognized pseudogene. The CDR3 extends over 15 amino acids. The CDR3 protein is CASSKAQGRNQPQHF. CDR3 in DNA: TGTGCCAGCAGCAAAGCGCAGGGGAGGAATCAGCCCCAGCATTTT.

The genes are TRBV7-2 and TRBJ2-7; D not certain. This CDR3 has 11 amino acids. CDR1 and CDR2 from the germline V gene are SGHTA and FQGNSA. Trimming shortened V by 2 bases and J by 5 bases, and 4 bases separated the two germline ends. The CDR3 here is CASSLMDEQYF. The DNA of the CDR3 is TGTGCCAGCAGCTTAATGGACGAGCAGTACTTC.

The CDR3 DNA reads TGTGCCAGCTCAGCTAAAACCGGACAGAAGTACTCTGGGGCCAACGTCCTGACTTTC. Translating it yields CASSAKTGQKYSGANVLTF. V is TRBV6-2 or TRBV6-3 and J is TRBJ2-6; tentative D call: TRBD1 (6 bases). Germline V CDR1 and CDR2: MNHEY, SVGEGT. V was shortened by 8 bases and J by 0 bases, with 23 bases between the two germline ends. The CDR3 is 19 residues long.

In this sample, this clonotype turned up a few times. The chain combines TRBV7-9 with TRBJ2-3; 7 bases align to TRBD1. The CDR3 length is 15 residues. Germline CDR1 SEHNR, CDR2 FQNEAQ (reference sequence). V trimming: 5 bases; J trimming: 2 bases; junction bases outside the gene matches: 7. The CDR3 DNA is TGTGCCAGCAGCCGACAGGGAGTCAACACAGATACGCAGTATTTT. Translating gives CASSRQGVNTDTQYF.

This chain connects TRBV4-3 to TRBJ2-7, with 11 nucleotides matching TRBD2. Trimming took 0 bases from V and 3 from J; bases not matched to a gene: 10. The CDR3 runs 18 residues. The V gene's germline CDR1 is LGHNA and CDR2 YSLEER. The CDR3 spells CASSQEYSGGASFYEQYF. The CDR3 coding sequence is TGCGCCAGCAGCCAAGAGTATAGCGGGGGGGCCAGTTTCTACGAGCAGTACTTC.

This chain's CDR3 is CASSKVGQGYYEQYF. The CDR3 bases are TGTGCCAGCAGTAAAGTGGGACAGGGATACTACGAGCAGTACTTC. The chain joins TRBV6-1 to TRBJ2-7, with 9 nucleotides matching TRBD1. Germline values: CDR1 MNHNS, CDR2 SASEGT. This CDR3 comprises 15 residues. J was trimmed by 3 bases and V by 5 bases; bases with no gene match: 8.